This TCR beta chain was captured in a study of blood T cell repertoires in COVID-19. Study at large: Both acute and convalescent COVID-19 samples were obtained from the United States, Italy and Spain. PBMCs, B-cell-depleted T cells, or T cells provided the cDNA or gDNA that made up the material.

As processed by the authors: It was from reference gene primer amplification that nucleated cell counts were estimated. The assay was immunoSEQ multiplex PCR, and TCRdb's table has in-frame clones only and misses some. From that table come the V and J calls and clone size; the DNA was used to work out D and trimming. This repertoire shows a few hundred thousand clones, 90% found once; its top ten account for under 2.5%. V shed 1 base, J shed 8 bases, and the junction held 5 bases outside the gene matches. Germline V gives CDR1 LGHDT, CDR2 YNNKEL (reference sequence). The CDR3 loop spans 15 amino acids. Seattle enrolled patients during active infection and tracked them longitudinally.

The sample comprised peripheral blood. The sequence was collected from a woman aged 60 to 75 with COVID-19, enrolled during active disease. The chain joins TRBV3-1 (or the pseudogene TRBV3-2) to TRBJ1-4, with 9 bases aligning to TRBD1. CDR3 DNA: TGTGCCAGCAGCCAAGGTGGGACAGGGTTAGAAAAACTGTTTTTT. Translated: CASSQGGTGLEKLFF.